This T cell receptor beta chain was captured in a study of blood T cells in healthy people across ages (dated by TCRdb to between 2014 and 2017). In the study overall: Template switching captured roughly one uniquely barcoded TCR beta cDNA molecule per two T cells in model experiments. To avoid experimental bias, donors of different ages were randomly spread across the sequencing lanes. To track age-related changes in TCR beta repertoire diversity, the study relied on deep sequencing normalized with unique cDNA molecular identifiers. Four age groups were formed from the donors: young (average approximately 17 years), middle-aged (less than 40), aged (roughly 56) and long-lived (82). Using the same blood draw, the study looked at two additional independent replicas of 1 million unique cDNA reads for two donors, one aged 18 to 30 and the other aged 80 or older. Broader findings and caveats from the paper: Estimates of total diversity based on one million sequenced T cells were considered lower bounds and underestimates. Because profiling used bulk unsorted PBMCs, naive and antigen-experienced compartments could not be compared conclusively. The CMV infection status of donors was not known, potentially confounding age-related changes in expanded clonotypes. Observed TCR beta diversity correlated strongly with the percentage of naive T cells measured by flow cytometry. The long-lived group showed more naive CD4+ T cells, fewer expanded clones and increased TCR diversity than the aged group, suggesting age selection. Observed TCR beta diversity per million T cells fell roughly linearly with age, and a significant reduction was already apparent by age around 40.

The CDR3 holds 15 amino acids from the cysteine to the phenylalanine. The entry retains the CDR3 DNA only, 45 bases that are in frame from base 1. Here V drops 5 bases and J drops 4 bases, and the junction holds 5 bases not matched to any gene. From a lookup of the germline V gene, CDR1 and CDR2 are SGHAT and FQNNGV. Concerning this clonotype itself: This receptor's antigen is unknown. Base-call qualities are not available, and no considerably larger clone is one nucleotide away.

The protocol used for the library was 5' RACE. TCRdb shows the sequencer as Illumina HiSeq 2500. A second 7 to 11 cycle PCR used a sample-barcoded 5' primer and a J-beta primer mix. Each TCR beta cDNA molecule received a unique molecular identifier from a template-switch 5' adaptor carrying 12 random nucleotides. Each sample yielded at least 2.5 million CDR3-containing paired-end reads. First-strand cDNA synthesis was performed from all RNA using the Mint cDNA synthesis kit, with priming by a TRBC-specific oligonucleotide. After uracil-DNA glycosylase treatment, a first 18-cycle PCR used universal primers M1SS and BC2_uni_R on all cDNA. From the authors' description of their analysis: Normalization of each sample was performed by random selection of 1 million high-quality reads, each carrying a distinct molecular identifier. Instead of being binned into consensus sequences, reads with shared molecular identifiers were discarded. CDR3 identification, clonotype clustering and error correction used MiTCR with a Q25 quality threshold and the strictest error-elimination algorithm. A nonparametric unseen species model with Euler transformation was used to estimate a lower bound on total TCR beta diversity. TCRdb reprocessing: public reads trimmed at Q25 with fastp, clones called with MiXCR, in-frame beta chains kept. One record per CDR3 amino acid sequence lists the most common genes and DNA. The V and J calls, along with clone size, are taken from TCRdb and not from the paper's own processing. Present in this sample are 660,000 or so distinct CDR3 sequences, roughly 50% of which were seen just once. Jointly, the top ten make up about two fifths of the sample.

Systemically healthy Caucasian individuals from Russia, 35 to 40 in total and aged roughly 6 to 95 years, were included as donors. Ten milliliters of peripheral blood were collected from each donor into EDTA-treated Vacutainer tubes. Ficoll-Paque density-gradient centrifugation was used to isolate PBMCs, with at least 7 million obtained per sample. Total RNA was extracted from PBMCs with Trizol reagent, with at least 5.5 micrograms obtained per sample. The percentages of naive CD45RAhigh/CD27high T cells were determined by flow cytometry on a PBMC aliquot from every donor. The rearranged chain carries TRBV11-2 and TRBJ2-1; TRBD2 agrees with 10 junctional bases. This sequence was found in a man in his 60s in good health. The sequencing input was blood. The DNA sequence is given as TGTGCCAGCAGCCAGAGCGGGGGGGTATACAATGAGCAGTTCTTC. Its coded protein is CASSQSGGVYNEQFF.